One TCR beta chain is described in this entry. The antigen is undetermined. This CDR3 is built from 17 residues. The V gene's germline CDR1 is SGHNT and CDR2 YYREEE (reference sequence). The V segment lost 0 bases and the J segment 8 bases; nucleotides outside the gene matches: 11. Arm-PCR with iRepertoire HTBI primers amplified the CDR3 regions for these TCR beta libraries. TCRdb independently ran MiXCR on the multiplex PCR reads; one entry per CDR3 protein. The sample has over 500,000 distinct CDR3 sequences; about 15% are singletons. This entry is derived from a study of regulatory T cells in long-lasting Graves disease. At the level of the study: Patients newly diagnosed with Graves' had been on antithyroid drugs for under 3 months. The study, taken as a whole, reports: Persistent disease preferred TRBV28, TRBJ1-2 and TRBJ2-5.

Time point here: newly diagnosed GD, antithyroid drugs for less than 3 months. Generation of the TCR library employed RNA extracted from PBMCs. These data also formed part of another study, on T cells in Graves' hyperthyroidism and ophthalmopathy. That publication notes: Hyperthyroidism, newly diagnosed and lasting under 2 months, affected patients aged 18 to 65. The study based diagnoses on clinical symptoms, serum thyroxine and TRAb, thyroid ultrasound and orbital computed tomography.

Material: peripheral blood mononuclear cells (PBMCs), obtained at new diagnosis, from a patient treated with antithyroid drugs. The chain employs TRBV5-4 and TRBJ2-1; 10 bases line up with TRBD2. The receptor was isolated from a woman aged 25 to 39 with Graves disease. This CDR3 is CASSLVALAGVIYEQFF. CDR3 DNA sequence: TGTGCCAGCAGCTTGGTAGCGCTAGCGGGAGTCATCTATGAGCAGTTCTTC. Using reference TRBV5-4 and TRBJ2-1 for the parts outside the CDR3, the full variable domain is ETGVTQSPTHLIKTRGQQVTLRCSSQSGHNTVSWYQQALGQGPQFIFQYYREEENGRGNFPPRFSGLQFPNYSSELNVNALELDDSALYLCASSLVALAGVIYEQFFGPGTRLTVL.